These 5 T cell receptor beta chains share one sample of origin, sequenced in a study of vaccination and CD4 T cells after COVID-19. Cultured CD4+ T cell DNA was sequenced using the Oncomine TCR Beta short-read assay. MiXCR was run by TCRdb on the PCR reads, yielding one entry per CDR3 protein. Among 14,000 or so distinct CDR3 sequences listed, approximately 71% were seen once. These TCRs' antigens remain unknown. As to treatment: approximately nine-day PBMC culture with coronavirus spike peptide pools or control peptides (ViraFEST assay). Specimen: CD4+ T cells from blood, cultured in vitro. The receptors derive from a human donor who had recovered from COVID-19.

V gene TRBV7-2 combines with J gene TRBJ2-1, with D possibly being TRBD2 (5 bases). Germline CDR1 reads SGHTA; CDR2 reads FQGNSA. Between the trimmed V and J ends, which lost 5 bases and 0 bases, there was a span of 14 bases. This CDR3 is 16 amino acids long. CDR3 sequence: CASSLRRGSSYNEQFF. The CDR3 coding sequence is TGTGCCAGCAGCCTGAGGCGTGGGAGCTCCTACAATGAGCAGTTCTTC.

This chain connects TRBV6-1 to TRBJ1-5; D call uncertain. V was cut by 6 bases and J by 0 bases, with 3 bases left in between. Germline V CDR1 and CDR2: MNHNS, SASEGT. This CDR3 has 12 residues. The CDR3 spells CASRHSNQPQHF. In nucleotides, the CDR3 is TGTGCCAGCAGGCATAGCAATCAGCCCCAGCATTTT.

This chain uses TRBV19 with TRBJ1-2; D call uncertain. Trimming stripped 6 bases from V and 5 bases from J, with 25 bases between. Germline V CDR1 and CDR2: LNHDA, SQIVND (reference sequence). The length of the CDR3 is 17 residues. CDR3 coding DNA: TGTGCCAGTAGCTCTGAAATGGGGAAAGGAGAAGGGTATGGCTACACCTTC. Protein product: CASSSEMGKGEGYGYTF.

The chain recombines TRBV6-1 with TRBJ2-7, with D unclear. This CDR3 region has 11 residues. V was shortened by 3 bases and J by 9 bases, with 9 bases between the two germline ends. Germline CDR1 and CDR2: MNHNS and SASEGT. The DNA of the CDR3 is TGTGCCAGCAGTGAGTTGCTGGGGCAGTACTTC. It specifies CASSELLGQYF.

CDR3 DNA: TGTGCCAGCAGCCCCCGGGGTCCCTTGGACATTCAGTACTTC. Its translation: CASSPRGPLDIQYF. The chain combines TRBV28 with TRBJ2-4, with a tentative D call TRBD2 (5 bases). Trimming shortened V by 6 bases and J by 8 bases, and 17 bases separated the two germline ends. The CDR3 consists of 14 residues. CDR1 MDHEN and CDR2 SYDVKM come from the germline V gene. The full variable domain, rest sourced from reference TRBV28 and TRBJ2-4, is DVKVTQSSRYLVKRTGEKVFLECVQDMDHENMFWYRQDPGLGLRLIYFSYDVKMKEKGDIPEGYSVSREKKERFSLILESASTNQTSMYLCASSPRGPLDIQYFGAGTRLSVL.